The 17 T cell receptor beta chains given below trace back to one sample, sequenced in a study of cytomegalovirus exposure and HLA in healthy donors. Sequencing used immunoSEQ multiplex PCR; TCRdb keeps in-frame clones, though not all of them. Here the sample spans about 250,000 clones, over 75% being singletons. The material sequenced was PBMCs. The receptors were sampled from a man in his late teens or twenties in good health and CMV-seropositive.

The chain carries TRBV30 and TRBJ1-5; D perhaps matches TRBD1 (6 bases). Germline V gene lookup returns CDR1 GTSNPN and CDR2 SVGIG (reference sequence). V lost 0 bases and J 3 bases, leaving 15 bases between the germline ends. This CDR3 has 16 amino acids. CDR3 region: CAWSVTGKGHNQPQHF. The CDR3 DNA sequence: TGTGCCTGGAGTGTTACAGGAAAGGGACACAATCAGCCCCAGCATTTT.

The J gene is TRBJ2-7, the V gene TRBV6-1; D ambiguous. Germline V CDR1 and CDR2: MNHNS, SASEGT. This CDR3 has 11 residues. V dropped 6 bases and J dropped 1 base, with 4 bases sitting between them. The CDR3 here is CASRESYEQYF. CDR3 nucleotides: TGTGCCAGCAGGGAGTCCTACGAGCAGTACTTC.

This clone appeared once. This chain connects TRBV14 to TRBJ2-7, with D possibly matching TRBD1 (5 bases). Between the trimmed V and J ends, which lost 6 bases and 4 bases, there was a span of 10 bases. Germline CDR1 and CDR2: SGHDN and FVKESK. This CDR3 is built from 12 residues. The CDR3: CASSHQGYEQYF. In DNA form, the CDR3 reads TGTGCCAGCAGTCATCAGGGTTACGAGCAGTACTTC.

The chain recombines TRBV27 with TRBJ1-1; D gene ambiguous. The germline gives CDR1 MNHEY, CDR2 SMNVEV (reference sequence). This CDR3 is built from 12 residues. V lost 5 bases to trimming and J lost 8 bases, with 12 bases between them. CDR3 region: CASSPRMGEAFF. CDR3 coding DNA: TGTGCCAGCAGTCCCCGGATGGGGGAAGCTTTCTTT.

V gene TRBV27 combines with J gene TRBJ1-2; tentative D call: TRBD1 (6 bases). The CDR3 length is 14 residues. CDR1 is MNHEY and CDR2 is SMNVEV in the germline V gene (reference sequence). The V gene lost 2 bases and the J gene lost 7 bases, with 14 bases spanning the gap. CDR3 sequence (DNA): TGTGCCAGCAGTTTAAGGCAGGGGATTAGTGGCTACACCTTC. Its translation: CASSLRQGISGYTF.

The genes are TRBV10-3 and TRBJ2-7; the D call may be TRBD1 or TRBD2 (5 bases each). There are 15 residues in the CDR3. Trimming removed 3 bases at V and 6 bases at J, with 18 bases between. Looked up from germline, CDR1 is ENHRY and CDR2 is SYGVKD. The chain's CDR3 is CAISDPSGTPREQYF. CDR3 DNA sequence: TGTGCCATCAGTGATCCCTCCGGGACCCCCCGCGAGCAGTACTTC.

The chain joins TRBV9 to TRBJ1-1; D not resolved. Trimming took off 1 base at V and 1 base at J, with 5 bases between the two ends. Germline CDR1 is SGDLS and CDR2 is YYNGEE. The CDR3 consists of 13 residues. The CDR3 DNA sequence: TGTGCCAGCAGCGTATTCACGAACACTGAAGCTTTCTTT. This encodes CASSVFTNTEAFF.

This chain joins TRBV5-1 and TRBJ2-7, with 11 bases identical to TRBD1. The V gene's germline CDR1 is SGHRS and CDR2 YFSETQ. J lost 4 bases, V lost 4 bases, and 13 bases had no gene match. The CDR3 runs to 17 residues. CDR3 residues: CASSQGQGAVFNYEQYF. The CDR3, as DNA: TGCGCCAGCAGCCAAGGACAGGGGGCCGTTTTCAATTACGAGCAGTACTTC. The variable domain in full, completed from reference TRBV5-1 and TRBJ2-7, reads KAGVTQTPRYLIKTRGQQVTLSCSPISGHRSVSWYQQTPGQGLQFLFEYFSETQRNKGNFPGRFSGRQFSNSRSEMNVSTLELGDSALYLCASSQGQGAVFNYEQYFGPGTRLTVT.

This clone came up once. V gene TRBV14 combines with J gene TRBJ2-7; D remains ambiguous. From germline, CDR1 is SGHDN and CDR2 FVKESK. Trimming cost V 0 bases and J 9 bases, with 15 bases left between them. The CDR3 loop spans 14 amino acids. The CDR3: CASSQDRGRAAQYF. The CDR3 coding sequence is TGTGCCAGCAGCCAAGATCGTGGACGTGCCGCGCAGTACTTC.

This chain connects TRBV7-2 to TRBJ1-1, with D possibly matching TRBD1 (5 bases). Per germline, CDR1 SGHTA and CDR2 FQGNSA. This CDR3 has 13 amino acids. The V gene lost 3 bases and the J gene lost 6 bases, with 11 bases spanning the gap. The CDR3 DNA follows: TGTGCCAGCAGCTTTGGTATACAGGCTGAAGCTTTCTTT. It encodes CASSFGIQAEAFF.

The chain joins TRBV11-2 to TRBJ2-7; D gene ambiguous. The CDR3 sequence is 16 residues long. The V end lost 4 bases, the J end lost 0 bases, and 16 bases lay between the germline ends. The germline V gene has CDR1 SGHAT and CDR2 FQNNGV. This CDR3 is CASSSRYIDTSYEQYF. In nucleotides, the CDR3 is TGTGCCAGCAGCTCCCGGTATATTGACACCTCCTACGAGCAGTACTTC.

The chain combines TRBV27 with TRBJ2-5, with D possibly matching TRBD2 (6 bases). Germline assignment: CDR1 MNHEY and CDR2 SMNVEV (reference sequence). With 5 bases removed from V and 3 bases from J, the gap between germline ends came to 16 bases. The CDR3 runs 15 residues. In DNA, the CDR3 is TGTGCCAGCAGTAGTTTAACGGGAGCGGAAGAGACCCAGTACTTC. It yields the protein CASSSLTGAEETQYF.

The rearrangement joins TRBV18 to TRBJ2-7, with TRBD1 matching over 9 bases. CDR3 size: 14 residues. The germline V gene has CDR1 KGHSH and CDR2 LQKENI. V lost 5 bases to trimming and J lost 4 bases; unmatched junction nucleotides: 6. The CDR3 nucleotides are TGTGCCAGCTCAACCAACAGGGGGCAGTACGAGCAGTACTTC. It codes for CASSTNRGQYEQYF.

The genes are TRBV5-4 and TRBJ1-1; D may be TRBD1 (5 bases). The V end was cut by 3 bases, the J end by 11 bases, with 14 bases between. This CDR3 has 12 amino acids. CDR1 and CDR2 from the germline V gene are SGHNT and YYREEE (reference sequence). The CDR3 nucleotides are TGTGCCAGCAGCTCAGGGCGGGGGGGTGCTTTCTTT. Its protein product is CASSSGRGGAFF.

V gene TRBV9 combines with J gene TRBJ2-6; weak D call: TRBD2 (6 bases). Per the germline V gene, CDR1 is SGDLS and CDR2 is YYNGEE. The ends were cut back, 6 bases at V and 2 bases at J, with 9 bases in the middle. CDR3 size: 14 residues. CDR3 nucleotides: TGTGCCAGCACCCGCGGGGCTGGGGCCAACGTCCTGACTTTC. Translated: CASTRGAGANVLTF. The full variable domain, with the rest looked up from reference TRBV9 and TRBJ2-6, is DSGVTQTPKHLITATGQRVTLRCSPRSGDLSVYWYQQSLDQGLQFLIQYYNGEERAKGNILERFSAQQFPDLHSELNLSSLELGDSALYFCASTRGAGANVLTFGAGSRLTVL.

The J gene is TRBJ2-7, the V gene TRBV7-9, with D possibly being TRBD1 (5 bases). The ends were cut back, 4 bases at V and 4 bases at J, with 11 bases in the middle. The length of the CDR3 is 13 residues. Germline V gives CDR1 SEHNR, CDR2 FQNEAQ (reference sequence). CDR3 bases: TGTGCCAGCAGCTCCTTGGGGCCGTACGAGCAGTACTTC. The encoded protein is CASSSLGPYEQYF.

The chain recombines TRBV28 with TRBJ2-7, with 8 bases that match TRBD2. The ends lost 6 bases at V and 7 bases at J; junction bases unmatched: 8. The CDR3 spans 13 residues. CDR1 MDHEN and CDR2 SYDVKM come from the germline V gene. This CDR3 is CASSPPGLGEQYF. The CDR3 DNA is TGTGCCAGCAGCCCCCCGGGACTAGGGGAGCAGTACTTC.